The sequence of this T cell receptor (beta chain) was determined in a study of cytomegalovirus exposure and HLA in healthy donors. Note on this clone: Its antigen is as yet unknown.

Study-wide results and caveats: Cytomegalovirus-associated TCR beta chains were listed, numbering more than 150. Cytomegalovirus status was reportedly diagnosed by the classifier with high specificity and sensitivity.

The CDR3 runs 16 residues. J gave up 2 bases and V 2 bases, and 8 bases lay outside the gene matches. Per the germline V gene, CDR1 is ENHRY and CDR2 is SYGVKD. The PCR used 60 Vbeta and 13 Jbeta primers. Only in-frame clones appear in the TCRdb table, and some are missing; sequencing was by immunoSEQ multiplex PCR. The sample contains roughly 230,000 clones, roughly 78% of which appear only once. The gene calls are TRBV10-3 and TRBJ2-5; TRBD1 matches at 7 bases. Sequenced sample: PBMCs. The source of this sequence is a boy aged 5-17 years in good health and CMV-seronegative. The CDR3 region is CAISEHIRGRQETQYF. The CDR3 nucleotides are TGTGCCATCAGTGAGCATATAAGGGGGCGTCAAGAGACCCAGTACTTC.